The rows below give T cell receptor beta chains drawn from one sample of a study of cytomegalovirus exposure and HLA in healthy donors. TCRdb's table, derived via immunoSEQ multiplex PCR, lists solely in-frame clones and lacks some. The table shows some 100,000 clones, with roughly 74% occurring only once. The sequenced sample was PBMCs. The receptors were gathered from a female donor in good health and CMV-seropositive. The CDR3 runs from the conserved cysteine through the conserved F or W. Fields, in order: D gene, clone size, J gene, V gene, CDR3 protein, CDR3 DNA. The D gene is left open where the match is weak. The size field is filled for only some rows; it gives once, few, many or a size class.

d_call: -; clone_size: -; j_call: TRBJ2-7; v_call: TRBV29-1; cdr3_aa: CSVGGGSLSSYEQYF; cdr3_nt: TGCAGCGTTGGGGGCGGCTCTCTTAGCTCCTACGAGCAGTACTTC
d_call: -; clone_size: -; j_call: TRBJ2-7; v_call: TRBV18; cdr3_aa: CASSPGVSSYEQYF; cdr3_nt: TGTGCCAGCTCACCGGGAGTGAGCTCCTACGAGCAGTACTTC
d_call: TRBD2; clone_size: -; j_call: TRBJ2-7; v_call: TRBV6-6; cdr3_aa: CASRWTSGGIYEQYF; cdr3_nt: TGTGCCAGCAGATGGACTAGCGGGGGGATCTACGAGCAGTACTTC
d_call: TRBD1; clone_size: -; j_call: TRBJ1-4; v_call: TRBV7-2; cdr3_aa: CASSLMTGEGEKLFF; cdr3_nt: TGTGCCAGCAGCTTAATGACAGGGGAAGGTGAAAAACTGTTTTTT
d_call: -; clone_size: -; j_call: TRBJ1-5; v_call: TRBV30; cdr3_aa: CAWMAGNNQPQHF; cdr3_nt: TGTGCCTGGATGGCGGGGAACAATCAGCCCCAGCATTTT
d_call: -; clone_size: -; j_call: TRBJ1-4; v_call: TRBV30; cdr3_aa: CAGTDRNEKLFF; cdr3_nt: TGTGCCGGTACAGACAGGAATGAAAAACTGTTTTTT
d_call: TRBD1; clone_size: few; j_call: TRBJ2-7; v_call: TRBV14; cdr3_aa: CASSQRTGVGYEQYF; cdr3_nt: TGTGCCAGCAGCCAAAGGACAGGGGTGGGGTACGAGCAGTACTTC
d_call: TRBD2; clone_size: -; j_call: TRBJ2-7; v_call: TRBV7-2; cdr3_aa: CASSLVGWRGTSANEQYF; cdr3_nt: TGTGCCAGCAGCTTAGTAGGGTGGCGGGGGACTAGCGCCAACGAGCAGTACTTC
d_call: TRBD1; clone_size: -; j_call: TRBJ1-5; v_call: TRBV4-1; cdr3_aa: CASSHHRGSNQPQHF; cdr3_nt: TGCGCCAGCAGCCACCACAGGGGTAGCAATCAGCCCCAGCATTTT
d_call: -; clone_size: once; j_call: TRBJ2-1; v_call: TRBV7-8; cdr3_aa: CASSLGGGHGQFF; cdr3_nt: TGTGCCAGCAGCTTAGGAGGGGGTCATGGTCAGTTCTTC
d_call: -; clone_size: few; j_call: TRBJ2-2; v_call: TRBV5-4; cdr3_aa: CASSLGGENTGELFF; cdr3_nt: TGTGCCAGCAGCTTGGGCGGTGAGAACACCGGGGAGCTGTTTTTT
d_call: -; clone_size: few; j_call: TRBJ1-1; v_call: TRBV29-1; cdr3_aa: CSVPTTGGATEAFF; cdr3_nt: TGCAGCGTCCCCACGACGGGGGGGGCAACTGAAGCTTTCTTT
d_call: TRBD1; clone_size: -; j_call: TRBJ1-1; v_call: TRBV5-1; cdr3_aa: CASSREGTGKSEAFF; cdr3_nt: TGCGCCAGCAGCCGAGAGGGGACAGGGAAATCTGAAGCTTTCTTT
d_call: -; clone_size: -; j_call: TRBJ1-1; v_call: TRBV7-9; cdr3_aa: CASSLTLRTEAFF; cdr3_nt: TGTGCCAGCAGCTTAACGCTGCGGACTGAAGCTTTCTTT
d_call: TRBD1; clone_size: -; j_call: TRBJ1-5; v_call: TRBV10-3; cdr3_aa: CAISRDRDNQPQHF; cdr3_nt: TGTGCCATCAGTCGTGACAGGGACAATCAGCCCCAGCATTTT
d_call: -; clone_size: -; j_call: TRBJ2-7; v_call: TRBV5-1; cdr3_aa: CASSLSTGANEQYF; cdr3_nt: TGCGCCAGCAGCTTGTCTACAGGAGCTAACGAGCAGTACTTC
d_call: -; clone_size: -; j_call: TRBJ2-3; v_call: TRBV9; cdr3_aa: CASKPGNTDTQYF; cdr3_nt: TGTGCCAGCAAGCCGGGAAACACAGATACGCAGTATTTT
d_call: -; clone_size: few; j_call: TRBJ1-4; v_call: TRBV7-7; cdr3_aa: CASSPLETNEKLFF; cdr3_nt: TGTGCTAGCAGCCCCCTAGAAACTAATGAAAAACTGTTTTTT
d_call: TRBD1; clone_size: -; j_call: TRBJ1-1; v_call: TRBV18; cdr3_aa: CASSPQGGTEAFF; cdr3_nt: TGTGCCAGCTCGCCCCAGGGGGGAACTGAAGCTTTCTTT
d_call: TRBD2; clone_size: -; j_call: TRBJ2-1; v_call: TRBV16; cdr3_aa: CASSPLAGGPHTYNEQFF; cdr3_nt: TGTGCCAGCAGTCCGCTAGCGGGAGGGCCCCATACGTACAATGAGCAGTTCTTC
d_call: -; clone_size: -; j_call: TRBJ2-4; v_call: TRBV7-6; cdr3_aa: CASSFLGEVQYF; cdr3_nt: TGTGCCAGCAGCTTTTTGGGCGAAGTTCAGTACTTC
d_call: -; clone_size: -; j_call: TRBJ1-1; v_call: TRBV5-8; cdr3_aa: CASGGQRNTEAFF; cdr3_nt: TGTGCCAGCGGTGGACAGAGGAACACTGAAGCTTTCTTT
d_call: -; clone_size: -; j_call: TRBJ2-7; v_call: TRBV7-2; cdr3_aa: CASSFGYSSYEQYF; cdr3_nt: TGTGCCAGCAGCTTCGGATACAGCTCCTACGAGCAGTACTTC
d_call: -; clone_size: -; j_call: TRBJ2-7; v_call: TRBV4-3; cdr3_aa: CASSQEIGREQYF; cdr3_nt: TGCGCCAGCAGCCAAGAGATTGGGAGGGAGCAGTACTTC
d_call: TRBD1; clone_size: -; j_call: TRBJ2-2; v_call: TRBV5-1; cdr3_aa: CASSLDRGGVGELFF; cdr3_nt: TGCGCCAGCAGCCTCGACAGGGGAGGAGTCGGGGAGCTGTTTTTT
d_call: -; clone_size: -; j_call: TRBJ2-3; v_call: TRBV11-1; cdr3_aa: CASSLVLGTDTQYF; cdr3_nt: TGTGCCAGCAGCTTAGTACTGGGCACAGATACGCAGTATTTT
d_call: TRBD1; clone_size: -; j_call: TRBJ2-7; v_call: TRBV25-1; cdr3_aa: CASSPDRGGYEQYF; cdr3_nt: TGTGCCAGCAGCCCCGACAGGGGAGGCTACGAGCAGTACTTC
d_call: TRBD2; clone_size: -; j_call: TRBJ2-3; v_call: TRBV6-6; cdr3_aa: CASRPAGGKTDTQYF; cdr3_nt: TGTGCCAGCAGGCCTGCGGGGGGAAAAACAGATACGCAGTATTTT
d_call: TRBD1; clone_size: once; j_call: TRBJ2-5; v_call: TRBV9; cdr3_aa: CASSTQGALETQYF; cdr3_nt: TGTGCCAGCAGCACACAGGGGGCCCTAGAGACCCAGTACTTC
d_call: TRBD2; clone_size: few; j_call: TRBJ2-1; v_call: TRBV6-6; cdr3_aa: CASSYLTSGSYNEQFF; cdr3_nt: TGTGCCAGCAGTTACTTGACTAGCGGGTCTTACAATGAGCAGTTCTTC
d_call: TRBD2; clone_size: -; j_call: TRBJ2-1; v_call: TRBV15; cdr3_aa: CATTQGTSGHNEQFF; cdr3_nt: TGTGCCACCACCCAGGGGACTAGCGGTCACAATGAGCAGTTCTTC
d_call: TRBD2; clone_size: -; j_call: TRBJ2-1; v_call: TRBV9; cdr3_aa: CASSVGLAGAFDEQFF; cdr3_nt: TGTGCCAGCAGCGTGGGCCTAGCGGGGGCCTTCGATGAGCAGTTCTTC
d_call: -; clone_size: -; j_call: TRBJ1-5; v_call: TRBV10-3; cdr3_aa: CAISDPLEGNQPQHF; cdr3_nt: TGTGCCATCAGTGATCCGCTCGAGGGCAATCAGCCCCAGCATTTT
d_call: -; clone_size: -; j_call: TRBJ1-2; v_call: TRBV11-1; cdr3_aa: CASSLAGHVTDNYGYTF; cdr3_nt: TGTGCCAGCAGCTTAGCGGGGCATGTCACAGACAACTATGGCTACACCTTC
d_call: TRBD1; clone_size: -; j_call: TRBJ2-5; v_call: TRBV4-3; cdr3_aa: CASSQDWHRGETQYF; cdr3_nt: TGCGCCAGCAGCCAAGATTGGCACAGGGGAGAGACCCAGTACTTC
d_call: TRBD2; clone_size: -; j_call: TRBJ2-3; v_call: TRBV7-7; cdr3_aa: CASSPQIPGAGGDTQYF; cdr3_nt: TGTGCTAGCAGCCCACAAATTCCAGGGGCGGGGGGGGATACGCAGTATTTT
d_call: -; clone_size: -; j_call: TRBJ2-2; v_call: TRBV6-4; cdr3_aa: CASRDWSYRPWGTGELFF; cdr3_nt: TGTGCCAGCAGGGATTGGAGCTACAGGCCCTGGGGCACCGGGGAGCTGTTTTTT
d_call: -; clone_size: -; j_call: TRBJ1-1; v_call: TRBV30; cdr3_aa: CAWSRLEGGAFF; cdr3_nt: TGTGCCTGGAGTAGACTCGAGGGTGGAGCTTTCTTT
d_call: -; clone_size: -; j_call: TRBJ2-1; v_call: TRBV7-2; cdr3_aa: CASSLGGGFDNEQFF; cdr3_nt: TGTGCCAGCAGCTTAGGTGGGGGGTTTGATAATGAGCAGTTCTTC
d_call: TRBD1; clone_size: few; j_call: TRBJ1-1; v_call: TRBV27; cdr3_aa: CASSLSLDRPIAFF; cdr3_nt: TGTGCCAGCAGTTTATCCTTGGACAGGCCGATAGCTTTCTTT
d_call: -; clone_size: few; j_call: TRBJ1-1; v_call: TRBV5-1; cdr3_aa: CASSPRAGNTEAFF; cdr3_nt: TGCGCCAGCAGCCCGAGGGCAGGGAACACTGAAGCTTTCTTT
d_call: TRBD1; clone_size: -; j_call: TRBJ1-2; v_call: TRBV11-1; cdr3_aa: CASSLGGQLRIGYTF; cdr3_nt: TGTGCCAGCTCCTTAGGGGGACAGCTCCGAATTGGCTACACCTTC
d_call: -; clone_size: -; j_call: TRBJ1-2; v_call: TRBV5-1; cdr3_aa: CASSLGGQRGDGYTF; cdr3_nt: TGCGCCAGCAGCCTCGGCGGACAGAGAGGAGATGGCTACACCTTC
d_call: -; clone_size: -; j_call: TRBJ1-2; v_call: TRBV29-1; cdr3_aa: CSVEIRAGKGYGYTF; cdr3_nt: TGCAGCGTTGAAATTCGTGCAGGGAAAGGCTATGGCTACACCTTC
d_call: TRBD1; clone_size: once; j_call: TRBJ1-1; v_call: TRBV5-1; cdr3_aa: CASRQGGGDAFF; cdr3_nt: TGCGCCAGCAGACAGGGGGGCGGTGATGCTTTCTTT
d_call: TRBD1; clone_size: few; j_call: TRBJ1-6; v_call: TRBV10-2; cdr3_aa: CASSPQGANSPLHF; cdr3_nt: TGCGCCAGCAGTCCTCAGGGGGCGAATTCACCCCTCCACTTT
d_call: -; clone_size: -; j_call: TRBJ2-3; v_call: TRBV28; cdr3_aa: CASTSVPAIWGQGGDTQYF; cdr3_nt: -
d_call: -; clone_size: -; j_call: TRBJ2-1; v_call: TRBV11-3; cdr3_aa: CASSPVSYNEQFF; cdr3_nt: TGTGCCAGCAGCCCGGTGAGTTACAATGAGCAGTTCTTC
d_call: -; clone_size: once; j_call: TRBJ1-5; v_call: TRBV19; cdr3_aa: CASSRLAKQPQHF; cdr3_nt: TGTGCCAGTAGTAGATTGGCAAAACAGCCCCAGCATTTT
d_call: TRBD1; clone_size: -; j_call: TRBJ2-5; v_call: TRBV6-6; cdr3_aa: CASRTGFETQYF; cdr3_nt: TGTGCCAGCAGGACAGGGTTCGAGACCCAGTACTTC
d_call: TRBD2; clone_size: -; j_call: TRBJ2-7; v_call: TRBV7-9; cdr3_aa: CASSLGASGTYEQYF; cdr3_nt: TGTGCCAGCAGCTTAGGGGCTAGCGGGACCTACGAGCAGTACTTC
d_call: TRBD2; clone_size: -; j_call: TRBJ2-1; v_call: TRBV4-2; cdr3_aa: CASSLREGSYNEQFF; cdr3_nt: TGTGCCAGCAGCCTAAGGGAGGGCTCCTACAATGAGCAGTTCTTC
d_call: -; clone_size: -; j_call: TRBJ1-2; v_call: TRBV6-6; cdr3_aa: CASRRDPRGGYTF; cdr3_nt: TGTGCCAGCAGGCGGGATCCACGGGGTGGCTACACCTTC
d_call: -; clone_size: -; j_call: TRBJ2-7; v_call: TRBV4-2; cdr3_aa: CASSQVFGGSGYEQYF; cdr3_nt: TGTGCCAGCAGCCAAGTCTTTGGGGGCTCCGGCTACGAGCAGTACTTC
d_call: TRBD2; clone_size: -; j_call: TRBJ2-2; v_call: TRBV9; cdr3_aa: CASSARLAAGELFF; cdr3_nt: TGTGCCAGCAGCGCGAGACTAGCAGCCGGGGAGCTGTTTTTT
d_call: -; clone_size: -; j_call: TRBJ1-6; v_call: TRBV14; cdr3_aa: CASSQVRGINNSPLHF; cdr3_nt: TGTGCCAGCAGCCAAGTCCGGGGGATAAACAATTCACCCCTCCACTTT
d_call: -; clone_size: -; j_call: TRBJ1-1; v_call: TRBV9; cdr3_aa: CASSAERGMNTEAFF; cdr3_nt: TGTGCCAGCAGCGCGGAGAGGGGGATGAACACTGAAGCTTTCTTT
d_call: -; clone_size: -; j_call: TRBJ2-1; v_call: TRBV10-1; cdr3_aa: CASSERLAANEQFF; cdr3_nt: TGCGCCAGCAGTGAGAGGTTAGCCGCCAATGAGCAGTTCTTC
d_call: -; clone_size: -; j_call: TRBJ2-3; v_call: TRBV7-2; cdr3_aa: CASSLVYADTQYF; cdr3_nt: TGTGCCAGCAGCTTAGTTTATGCAGATACGCAGTATTTT